A selection of T cell receptor beta chains follows, all from one sample in a study of shared clonotypes between healthy human individuals. Method: immunoSEQ multiplex PCR; TCRdb's copy keeps in-frame clones and lacks some. This sample has about a million clones, with 60% to 85% found just once. Sequencing used memory CD4+ T cells from PBMCs. The receptors were gathered from a man aged 18 to 29 in good health. Some clones in this sample may be carry-over from other donors' samples. Both conserved end residues are trimmed from each CDR3. Clone size is stated in some rows and not others, as once, few, many or a class when expanded.

CDR3aa,abundance,v_gene
ASRWTGTGIGEQY,NA,TRBV5-1
ASSPVHGQEGY,NA,TRBV18
ASSLIRSTGANVLT,NA,TRBV11-2
ASKPGLADTGELF,NA,TRBV28
ASSVSGTSVH,few,TRBV19
ASSGAGSGNTEAF,NA,TRBV27
ASSQDHDSNQPQH,NA,TRBV4-1
AWSGQLYSGNTIY,NA,TRBV30
ASSLLSGVYEQY,NA,TRBV7-2
ASSWGQGGSYNEQF,once,TRBV7-2
ASSPGARETQY,NA,TRBV7-9
ASSAGGVTTEAF,NA,TRBV5-1
ASRNGQARNQPQH,NA,TRBV6-1
ASSEERETQY,NA,TRBV2
ASTRNRGNTDTQY,few,TRBV19
ASSSTEIGDIQY,NA,TRBV5-4
ASTPPAQQY,NA,TRBV28
ASSPRANTDTQY,NA,TRBV5-1
ASSWDSSPYEQC,NA,TRBV5-1
AISGQGAGANVLT,NA,TRBV5-4
ASSGTDLNEKLF,NA,TRBV2
ASTSEETQY,NA,TRBV28
ASSSATLAGVLADTQY,once,TRBV5-6
ASSPLTGGTDNQPQH,NA,TRBV12-1
ASSPRNTEAF,NA,TRBV28
ASSVQLLFGYT,NA,TRBV28
ASSLVVATDTQY,once,TRBV6-6
ASRMTSGMHNEQF,NA,TRBV2
AWSMVTEAF,NA,TRBV30
ATRPHRARTDTQY,NA,TRBV6-1
AWSRSAFNQPQH,NA,TRBV30
ASRRTGYEQY,NA,TRBV11-2
ASSPPQTAEAF,NA,TRBV19